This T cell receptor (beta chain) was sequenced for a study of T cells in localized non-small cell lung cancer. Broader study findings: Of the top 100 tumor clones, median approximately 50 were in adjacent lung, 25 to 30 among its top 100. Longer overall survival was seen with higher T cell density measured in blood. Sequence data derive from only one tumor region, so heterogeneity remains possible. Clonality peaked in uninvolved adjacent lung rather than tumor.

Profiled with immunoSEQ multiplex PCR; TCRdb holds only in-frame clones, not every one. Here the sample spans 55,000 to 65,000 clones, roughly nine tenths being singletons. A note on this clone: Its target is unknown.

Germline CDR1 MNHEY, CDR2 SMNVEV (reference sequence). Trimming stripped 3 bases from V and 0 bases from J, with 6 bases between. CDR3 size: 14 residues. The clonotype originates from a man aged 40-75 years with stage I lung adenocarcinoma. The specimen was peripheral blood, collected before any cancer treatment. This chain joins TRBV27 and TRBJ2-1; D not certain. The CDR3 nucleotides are TGTGCCAGCAGTTTCGGTAGCTCCTACAATGAGCAGTTCTTC. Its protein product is CASSFGSSYNEQFF.